These 20 T cell receptor beta chains originate from one sample sequenced in a study of T cell clonality in common variable immunodeficiency. Sequencing used immunoSEQ multiplex PCR; TCRdb keeps in-frame clones, though not all of them. The sample shows about 34,000 clones, none of them appearing just once. General observations from the study: Fewer deletions and N-nucleotide insertions were reportedly seen in common variable immunodeficiency TCR beta sequences.

No cognate antigen is known for these TCRs. Sample: peripheral blood mononuclear cells. Every receptor here comes from a human donor with common variable immunodeficiency.

A few counts support this clone. Read sequence stops 3 residues before the CDR3 end, and the germline J gene provides the missing end. This chain links TRBV18 with TRBJ2-6; D gene ambiguous. The CDR3 is made up of 15 amino acids. The V and J ends lost 3 bases and 0 bases respectively, with 6 bases between them. Germline CDR1 reads KGHSH; CDR2 reads LQKENI. This CDR3 is CASSPSVSGANVLTF. The sequenced CDR3 bases are TGTGCCAGCTCACCGTCGGTCTCTGGGGCCAACGTC.

In its sample, this clone was seen many times. The read comes to an end 3 residues before the CDR3 does, leaving the germline J gene to fill in the end. The chain employs TRBV12-5 and TRBJ2-5; TRBD1 matches at 9 bases. CDR3 size: 17 residues. Germline V CDR1 and CDR2: LGHNT, FRNRAP. The trim removed 2 bases at V and 3 bases at J, leaving 10 bases unmatched. CDR3 bases read: TGTGCTAGTGGTTTGACCCGAGGGACAGGGCGGGAAGAGACC. Translating it yields CASGLTRGTGREET. In full, the CDR3 is CASGLTRGTGREETQYF.

Worth noting for this clone: A single base is all that separates this from a far larger clone, so a read error is likely. The read ends 3 residues shy of where the CDR3 ends; the end is completed using the germline J gene. This chain connects TRBV30 to TRBJ2-7; D unresolved. The CDR3 loop spans 12 amino acids. The V gene lost 4 bases and the J gene lost 0 bases, with 7 bases spanning the gap. Germline CDR1 reads GTSNPN; CDR2 reads SVGIG (reference sequence). The CDR3 loop is CAWKADSYEQYF. The sequenced part of the CDR3 DNA is TGTGCCTGGAAGGCTGACTCCTACGAG.

This clone was detected ten times or more. The sequenced fragment ends 3 residues before the CDR3 boundary, so the rest is inferred from the germline J gene. The genes are TRBV27 and TRBJ1-1; 7 nucleotides match TRBD1. Per the germline V gene, CDR1 is MNHEY and CDR2 is SMNVEV (reference sequence). Trimming removed 5 bases from V and 5 bases from J; junction bases left unmatched: 11. CDR3 size: 15 residues. Partial CDR3 DNA: TGTGCCAGCAGTCCGAGACAGGGTATGAGGACTGAA. It yields the protein CASSPRQGMRTE. The CDR3 as a whole reads CASSPRQGMRTEAFF.

This clone was observed a few times. The missing CDR3 end, 3 residues past where the read stops, is filled in from the germline J gene. This chain joins TRBV20-1 and TRBJ2-7; unclear D gene. The CDR3 has 13 residues. CDR1 is DFQATT, CDR2 SNEGSKA, per germline (reference sequence). V was cut by 0 bases and J by 1 base, with 7 bases left in between. The sequenced CDR3 bases are TGCAGTGCTAGAGAGGGCAGTTCCTACGAG. This gives the protein CSAREGSSYE. The entire CDR3 protein reads CSAREGSSYEQYF.

As to this clone: The read halts 3 residues ahead of the CDR3 end, with the missing end drawn from the germline J gene. The chain combines TRBV7-8 with TRBJ1-3; D not certain. There are 16 residues in the CDR3. Trimming stripped 0 bases from V and 0 bases from J, with 9 bases between. Germline values: CDR1 SGHVS, CDR2 FQNEAQ. Incomplete CDR3 DNA: TGTGCCAGCAGCTTAGCAGAAGGGTTCTCTGGAAACACC. Its protein is CASSLAEGFSGNT. The CDR3 in full is CASSLAEGFSGNTIYF.

This clone was detected ten times or more. The sequence runs out 3 residues before the end of the CDR3; the remainder is reconstructed from the germline J gene. V is TRBV20-1 and J is TRBJ2-5; possible D gene TRBD2, 5 bases. V shed 1 base and J shed 4 bases, with 7 bases lying between them. This CDR3 spans 12 amino acids. Germline V gene lookup returns CDR1 DFQATT and CDR2 SNEGSKA (reference sequence). The CDR3 loop reads CSARGRGETQYF. The covered CDR3 bases are TGCAGTGCTAGAGGACGGGGAGAGACC.

As to this clone: The CDR3 goes on 3 residues after the read ends, and that part is filled in from the germline J gene. This chain links TRBV20-1 with TRBJ2-7; 11 bases map to TRBD2. From germline, CDR1 is DFQATT and CDR2 SNEGSKA (reference sequence). J lost 3 bases, V lost 3 bases, and 10 bases had no gene match. The CDR3 spans 16 residues. CDR3 loop: CSASPIRGLAVYEQYF. Partial CDR3 DNA: TGCAGTGCTAGTCCGATTCGGGGACTAGCGGTCTACGAG.

As concerns this clone: The CDR3 end falls 3 residues outside the read, so it is completed with the germline J gene. This chain links TRBV6-2 or TRBV6-3 with TRBJ2-2; TRBD2 aligns across 7 bases. Germline V gene data show CDR1 as MNHEY and CDR2 as SVGEGT. This CDR3 has 16 residues. The V and J ends lost 2 bases and 5 bases, in that order; junction bases with no gene match: 8. Partial CDR3 DNA: TGTGCCAGCAGTTACCCCCTCGGGGGGAGGACCGGGGAG. It encodes CASSYPLGGRTGE. The full CDR3 is CASSYPLGGRTGELFF.

This clone was seen more than once but under ten times. The read finishes 3 residues shy of the CDR3 end, and the germline J gene is used to complete it. V and J are TRBV7-2 and TRBJ1-1, with D possibly matching TRBD1 (6 bases). V lost 5 bases to trimming and J lost 5 bases, with 9 bases between them. The CDR3 runs to 12 residues. Per the germline V gene, CDR1 is SGHTA and CDR2 is FQGNSA. Incomplete CDR3 DNA: TGTGCCAGCAGCCCTCAGGGGACTGAA. As protein: CASSPQGTE. The complete CDR3 protein is CASSPQGTEAFF.

This clone was detected many times. Coverage ceases 3 residues before the CDR3 finishes, and the germline J gene fills in the end. V usage is TRBV7-7 and J usage is TRBJ2-7, with TRBD2 as a possible D gene (5 bases). CDR1 is SSHAT, CDR2 FNYEAQ, per germline (reference sequence). This CDR3 region has 14 residues. V lost 5 bases, J lost 3 bases, and 14 bases lay in between. The CDR3 bases that were read are TGTGCCAGCAGCCCCGGTCCAGCGGACTACGAG. Translated: CASSPGPADYE. The CDR3 reads in full as CASSPGPADYEQYF.

CDR3 loop: CASSEALTSGRFYEQYF. CDR3 DNA (partial): TGTGCCAGCAGTGAAGCGCTGACTAGCGGGAGGTTCTACGAG. The genes are TRBV2 and TRBJ2-7, with 13 bases that match TRBD2. The read is 3 residues too short to cover the CDR3 end, so that end is filled in from the germline J gene. V shed 0 bases and J 3 bases; nucleotides not matched to a gene: 5. Germline V CDR1 and CDR2: SNHLY, FYNNEI. CDR3 length: 17 amino acids.

This clone was seen only a few times. The CDR3 end is not reached by the read, which stops 3 residues before it; the germline J gene fills it in. The chain combines TRBV11-3 with TRBJ2-3; 10 bases line up with TRBD1. Germline assignment: CDR1 SGHNT and CDR2 YENEEA. The CDR3 spans 14 residues. The V segment lost 1 base and the J segment 6 bases; nucleotides outside the gene matches: 1. The CDR3 reads CASSLGQGADTQYF. The sequenced part of the CDR3 DNA is TGTGCCAGCAGCTTAGGACAGGGGGCCGATACG.

This clone was counted between two and nine times. The CDR3 goes on 3 residues after the read ends, and that part is filled in from the germline J gene. The chain is built from TRBV2 and TRBJ1-6, with 8 bases identical to TRBD1. The V and J ends lost 9 bases and 7 bases, in that order; junction bases with no gene match: 5. The CDR3 runs 13 residues. CDR1 and CDR2 (germline): SNHLY, FYNNEI. The CDR3 loop is CARDTGGNSPLHF. Partial CDR3 DNA: TGTGCCAGGGACACAGGGGGAAATTCACCC.

This clone was counted ten times or more. The read finishes 3 residues shy of the CDR3 end, and the germline J gene is used to complete it. The chain combines TRBV29-1 with TRBJ1-5, with TRBD1 matching 8 bases. The J segment lost 7 bases and the V segment lost 0 bases, leaving 11 bases of the junction unmatched. This CDR3 is built from 16 residues. Germline CDR1 is SQVTM and CDR2 is ANQGSEA. CDR3: CSVEDGDRGAGQPQHF. CDR3 bases read: TGCAGCGTTGAAGATGGTGACAGGGGTGCGGGACAGCCC.

This clone occurred a few times. Read coverage stops 3 residues before the CDR3 terminus; the germline J gene supplies the remainder. The rearrangement joins TRBV2 to TRBJ2-2; D is unresolved. CDR3 length: 14 amino acids. CDR1 and CDR2 from the germline V gene are SNHLY and FYNNEI. The V end was cut by 4 bases, the J end by 3 bases, with 9 bases between. CDR3 sequence reads: CASSASKDTGELFF. The sequenced CDR3 bases are TGTGCCAGCAGTGCCAGTAAGGACACCGGGGAG. Full variable domain (remainder filled in from reference TRBV2 and TRBJ2-2): EPEVTQTPSHQVTQMGQEVILRCVPISNHLYFYWYRQILGQKVEFLVSFYNNEISEKSEIFDDQFSVERPDGSNFTLKIRSTKLEDSAMYFCASSASKDTGELFFGEGSRLTVL.

CDR3 sequence reads: CASSPGELVTDEQYF. The CDR3 DNA, read in part, is TGTGCCAGCTCACCAGGGGAACTAGTCACCGACGAG. V usage is TRBV18 and J usage is TRBJ2-7; possible D gene TRBD2, 5 bases. The read comes to an end 3 residues before the CDR3 does, leaving the germline J gene to fill in the end. CDR1 is KGHSH, CDR2 LQKENI, per germline. The CDR3 covers 15 residues. Trimming stripped 2 bases from V and 5 bases from J, with 16 bases between.

This clone was counted many times. The CDR3 end lies 3 residues beyond the end of the read and is filled in from the germline J gene. The V call is TRBV30, the J call TRBJ2-1, with 14 bases aligning to TRBD2. The CDR3 totals 17 residues. Germline V CDR1 and CDR2: GTSNPN, SVGIG (reference sequence). The J segment lost 1 base and the V segment lost 3 bases, leaving 5 bases of the junction unmatched. CDR3 bases read: TGTGCCTGGAGCATGGGACTAGCGGGAGTTTCCTACAATGAG. This gives the protein CAWSMGLAGVSYNE. The full CDR3 protein reads CAWSMGLAGVSYNEQFF.

On this clone itself: The CDR3 extends 3 residues past the end of the read, so its final part is completed from the germline J gene. The gene calls are TRBV7-2 and TRBJ1-5; D is possibly TRBD1 (5 bases). Germline CDR1 SGHTA, CDR2 FQGNSA. V was shortened by 5 bases and J by 7 bases, with 18 bases between the two germline ends. The CDR3 runs 15 residues. The CDR3 DNA, read in part, is TGTGCCAGCAGCCCTAGTTGGAGGGGTGGACAGCCC. Its protein is CASSPSWRGGQP. The entire CDR3 sequence reads CASSPSWRGGQPQHF.

A few counts support this clone. The read ends 3 residues before the CDR3 terminus; that terminus is restored from the germline J gene. J is TRBJ2-7 and V is TRBV11-3; 7 nucleotides align to TRBD1. Germline CDR1 SGHNT, CDR2 YENEEA. The CDR3 contains 15 residues. Losses at the gene ends were 4 bases for V and 1 base for J; bases not matched to a gene: 7. The covered CDR3 bases are TGTGCCAGCAGCTACAGGGACAGCCAATCCTACGAG. Its protein is CASSYRDSQSYE. The full CDR3 protein is CASSYRDSQSYEQYF.